This T cell receptor beta chain was identified during a study of identical twins. Study-wide results and limits: An excess of low generation probability was shown by twin-shared out-of-frame alpha sequences. Conclusions were drawn cross-sectionally by statistical analysis, without following the same donors. Memory repertoires showed no such pattern, whereas abundant cord blood beta clonotypes carried fewer insertions.

All donors were healthy Caucasians. TCRdb itself ran the 5' RACE reads through MiXCR, one entry per CDR3 protein. The data contain approximately 690,000 distinct CDR3 sequences, 6% to 6.5% of them singletons. This clonotype was counted at least ten times. Antigen: not known. The receptor was derived from a man younger than 35 in good health. The sequencing input was naive T cells sorted from blood.

Here the CDR3 reads CASSLDTAQYF. In nucleotides, the CDR3 is TGTGCCAGCAGTTTAGATACGGCCCAGTACTTC. The chain couples TRBV12-3 or TRBV12-4 to TRBJ2-5; no reliable D call. Trimming stripped 1 base from V and 9 bases from J, with 6 bases between. The CDR3 consists of 11 residues.